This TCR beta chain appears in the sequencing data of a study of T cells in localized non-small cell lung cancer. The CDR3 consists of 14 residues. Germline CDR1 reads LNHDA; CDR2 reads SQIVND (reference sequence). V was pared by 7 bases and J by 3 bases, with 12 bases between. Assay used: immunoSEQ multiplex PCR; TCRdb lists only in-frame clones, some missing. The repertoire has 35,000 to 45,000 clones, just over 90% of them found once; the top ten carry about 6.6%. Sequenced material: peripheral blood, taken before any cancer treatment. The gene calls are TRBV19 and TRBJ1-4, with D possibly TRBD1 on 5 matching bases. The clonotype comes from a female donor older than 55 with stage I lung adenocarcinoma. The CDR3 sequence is CASTLQGANEKLFF. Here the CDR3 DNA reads TGTGCCAGTACCTTGCAGGGTGCTAATGAAAAACTGTTTTTT.